This T cell receptor beta chain was captured by sequencing in a study of identical twins. Study outcomes and limitations: The models gave estimates that fell short of the out-of-frame TCR alpha sharing seen in monozygotic twins.

Of note for this clonotype: Its antigen is not identified.

In TCRdb, the 5' RACE reads were re-called with MiXCR into one record per CDR3 protein. The sample yields about 240,000 distinct CDR3 sequences, about an eighth seen once. Germline V gene sequence: CDR1 MNHEY, CDR2 SMNVEV (reference sequence). V lost 6 bases, J lost 3 bases, and 9 bases lay in between. CDR3 length: 13 amino acids. The same sample was also used in a study of yellow fever vaccine responses in identical twins.

The sequence came from a woman aged 18-29 years in good health. V and J are TRBV27 and TRBJ1-5, with unresolved D. Input material: memory (CD45RO+) T cells sorted from blood. CDR3: CASRWQVNQPQHF. CDR3 sequence (DNA): TGTGCCAGCAGGTGGCAGGTCAATCAGCCCCAGCATTTT.